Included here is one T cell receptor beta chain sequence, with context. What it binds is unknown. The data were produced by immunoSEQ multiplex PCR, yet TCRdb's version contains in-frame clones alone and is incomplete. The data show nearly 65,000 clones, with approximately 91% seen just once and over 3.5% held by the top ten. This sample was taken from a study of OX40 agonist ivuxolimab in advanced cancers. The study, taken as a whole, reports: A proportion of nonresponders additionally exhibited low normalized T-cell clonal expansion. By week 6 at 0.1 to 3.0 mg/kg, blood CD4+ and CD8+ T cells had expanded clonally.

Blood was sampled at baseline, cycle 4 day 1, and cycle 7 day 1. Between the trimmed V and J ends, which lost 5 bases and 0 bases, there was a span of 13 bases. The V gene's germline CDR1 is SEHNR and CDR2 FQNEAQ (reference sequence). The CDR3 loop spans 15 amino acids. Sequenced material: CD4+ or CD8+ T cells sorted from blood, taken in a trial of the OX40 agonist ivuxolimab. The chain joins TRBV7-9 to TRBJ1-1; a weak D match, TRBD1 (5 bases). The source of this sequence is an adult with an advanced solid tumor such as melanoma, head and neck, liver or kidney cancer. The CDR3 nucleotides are TGTGCCAGCAGCCCCGGGACTGGGATGAACACTGAAGCTTTCTTT. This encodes CASSPGTGMNTEAFF.